This entry describes one T cell receptor (beta chain). This clone has just one count. Its antigen is currently not known. Qualities for individual bases were not recorded, and no much larger clone is one base off. To prepare the library, the immunoSEQ multiplex PCR assay was applied. In its TCRdb copy, this immuneACCESS table keeps in-frame sequences only and misses some clones. Where compared with another copy, unresolved V genes explain less than half of these, and the others have no known cause. The sample table contains approximately 75,000 clones; only one count was recorded for 95% to 98% of them. The top ten constitute more than 0.15% of the sample. This sample is drawn from a study of technical replicates of blood from several donors (TCRdb year 2017). From its cysteine to its phenylalanine, the CDR3 spans 18 amino acids. Only the CDR3 DNA is retained, 54 bases long and in frame from the first base. The germline V gene provides CDR1 MDHEN and CDR2 SYDVKM. V lost 4 bases and J lost 4 bases, and the count of bases not matched to a germline gene is 8.

Sequencing was performed on T cells isolated from PBMCs. The chain joins TRBV28 to TRBJ2-2; 14 bases in between match TRBD2. The TCR comes from a human donor in good health. The encoded CDR3 is CASSSGAGLAGVTGELFF. The bases are TGTGCCAGCAGTTCCGGGGCGGGACTAGCGGGAGTCACCGGGGAGCTGTTTTTT.